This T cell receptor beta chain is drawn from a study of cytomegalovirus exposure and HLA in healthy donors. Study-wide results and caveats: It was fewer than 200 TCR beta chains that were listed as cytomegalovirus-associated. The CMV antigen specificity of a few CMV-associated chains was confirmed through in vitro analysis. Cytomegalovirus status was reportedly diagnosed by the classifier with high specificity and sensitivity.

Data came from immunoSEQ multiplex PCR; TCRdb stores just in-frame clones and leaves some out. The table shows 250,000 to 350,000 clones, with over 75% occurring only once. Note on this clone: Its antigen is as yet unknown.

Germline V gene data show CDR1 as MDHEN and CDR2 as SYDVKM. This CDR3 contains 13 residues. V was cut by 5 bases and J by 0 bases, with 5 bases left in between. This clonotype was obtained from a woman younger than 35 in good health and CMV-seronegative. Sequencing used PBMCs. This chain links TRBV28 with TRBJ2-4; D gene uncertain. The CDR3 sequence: CASSGLAKNIQYF. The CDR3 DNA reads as TGTGCCAGCAGTGGGCTAGCCAAAAACATTCAGTACTTC.